This TCR beta chain was sequenced for a study of T cell responses to AZD1222 COVID-19 vaccine. Study outcomes and limitations: Only a handful of individuals given AZD1222 were seropositive at baseline. It was only after the peak T cell response that any repertoires were sampled. The donors showed a predominance of white British ancestry and of females, with possible underestimation of clonal diversity.

This clone was recorded once. The antigen is undetermined. CDR1 SGHRS and CDR2 YFSETQ come from the germline V gene. The CDR3 runs to 16 residues. The ends were cut back, 7 bases at V and 1 base at J, with 20 bases in the middle. Data came from immunoSEQ multiplex PCR; TCRdb stores just in-frame clones and leaves some out. The sample records fewer than 90,000 clones, 86% being singletons. This receptor was identified in an adult who received the AZD1222 COVID-19 vaccine. The gene calls are TRBV5-1 and TRBJ1-1; no firm D call. Source: peripheral blood, taken 28 days after the second AZD1222 dose. The CDR3 protein is CASGLVRSYKNTEAFF. The CDR3 DNA is TGCGCCAGCGGGCTCGTGAGGTCATATAAGAACACTGAAGCTTTCTTT.